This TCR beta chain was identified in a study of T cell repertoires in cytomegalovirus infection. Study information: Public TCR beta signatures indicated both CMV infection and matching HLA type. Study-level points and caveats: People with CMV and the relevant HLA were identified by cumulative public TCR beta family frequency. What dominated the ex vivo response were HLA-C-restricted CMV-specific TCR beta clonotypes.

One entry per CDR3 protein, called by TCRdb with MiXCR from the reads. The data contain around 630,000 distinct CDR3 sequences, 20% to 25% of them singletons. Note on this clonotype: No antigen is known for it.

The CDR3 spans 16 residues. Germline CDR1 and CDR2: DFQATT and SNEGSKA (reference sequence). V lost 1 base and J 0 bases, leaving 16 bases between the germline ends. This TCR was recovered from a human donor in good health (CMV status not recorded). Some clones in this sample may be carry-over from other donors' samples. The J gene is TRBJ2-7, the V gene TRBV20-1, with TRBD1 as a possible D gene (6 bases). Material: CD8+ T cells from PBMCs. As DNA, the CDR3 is TGCAGTGCTAGAGCCAACCGGGACACCGACTCCTACGAGCAGTACTTC. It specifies CSARANRDTDSYEQYF.